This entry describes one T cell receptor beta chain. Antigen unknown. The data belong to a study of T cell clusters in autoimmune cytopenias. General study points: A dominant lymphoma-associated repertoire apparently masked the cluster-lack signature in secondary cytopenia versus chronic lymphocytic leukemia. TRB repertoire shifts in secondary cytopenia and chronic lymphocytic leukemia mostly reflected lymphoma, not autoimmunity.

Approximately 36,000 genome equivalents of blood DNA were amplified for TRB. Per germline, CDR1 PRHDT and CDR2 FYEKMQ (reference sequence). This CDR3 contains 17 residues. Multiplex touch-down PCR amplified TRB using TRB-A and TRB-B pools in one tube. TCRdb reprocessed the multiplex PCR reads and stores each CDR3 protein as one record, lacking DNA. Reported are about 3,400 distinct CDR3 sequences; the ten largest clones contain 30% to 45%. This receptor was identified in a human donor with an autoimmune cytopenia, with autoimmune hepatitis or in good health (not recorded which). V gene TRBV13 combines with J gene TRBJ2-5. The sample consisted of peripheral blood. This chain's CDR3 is CASSLQLEMGYQETQYF.